The 22 T cell receptor beta chains given below trace back to one sample, sequenced in a study of T cell responses to AZD1222 COVID-19 vaccine. Generated by immunoSEQ multiplex PCR, the TCRdb table keeps only in-frame clones and is missing some. The table records approximately 150,000 clones, roughly 88% of them present only once. The sample was peripheral blood, taken on day 0 of MenACWY control vaccination. Source of these receptors: an adult in good health.

This rearrangement joins TRBV2 to TRBJ2-5; 7 bases align to TRBD1. Unmatched junction bases numbered 5, after V lost 8 bases and J lost 2 bases. The germline CDR1 and CDR2 sequences are SNHLY and FYNNEI. The CDR3 loop spans 13 amino acids. CDR3 sequence reads: CASLGTDQETQYF. The CDR3 bases are TGTGCCAGCCTCGGGACAGATCAAGAGACCCAGTACTTC.

The rearrangement joins TRBV7-8 to TRBJ1-6, with a possible D match to TRBD1 (6 bases). CDR1 and CDR2 (germline): SGHVS, FQNEAQ. V lost 6 bases to trimming and J lost 6 bases, with 21 bases between them. The CDR3 sequence is 17 residues long. The CDR3 reads CASSLTWGPWSNSPLHF. The CDR3 DNA sequence: TGTGCCAGCAGTTTAACCTGGGGGCCTTGGAGTAATTCACCCCTCCACTTT.

This clone was counted a few times. J is TRBJ1-3 and V is TRBV3-1 (or the pseudogene TRBV3-2); TRBD1 is a possible D gene (5 bases). V lost 6 bases, J lost 0 bases, and 12 bases lay in between. Germline-derived CDR1 and CDR2 are LGHDT and YNNKEL (reference sequence). The CDR3 loop spans 15 amino acids. The chain's CDR3 is CASSEWGNSGNTIYF. CDR3 nucleotides: TGTGCCAGCAGTGAGTGGGGGAACTCTGGAAACACCATATATTTT.

The V call is TRBV28, the J call TRBJ1-2; TRBD1 might be the D (5 bases). CDR1 and CDR2 (germline): MDHEN, SYDVKM. This CDR3 comprises 12 residues. Trimming cost V 6 bases and J 5 bases, with 10 bases left between them. The CDR3 is CASRAGNYGYTF. The CDR3 nucleotides are TGTGCCAGCAGGGCAGGGAATTATGGCTACACCTTC.

The gene calls are TRBV7-2 and TRBJ2-5; 9 nucleotides line up with TRBD2. Trimming cost V 1 base and J 5 bases; bases outside gene matches: 5. The V gene's germline CDR1 is SGHTA and CDR2 FQGNSA. This CDR3 has 15 amino acids. CDR3 sequence reads: CASSLVAGGRETQYF. Written as DNA, the CDR3 is TGTGCCAGCAGCTTAGTCGCGGGAGGGCGTGAGACCCAGTACTTC. Together with reference TRBV7-2 and TRBJ2-5, the CDR3 gives the full variable domain: GAGVSQSPSNKVTEKGKDVELRCDPISGHTALYWYRQSLGQGLEFLIYFQGNSAPDKSGLPSDRFSAERTGGSVSTLTIQRTQQEDSAVYLCASSLVAGGRETQYFGPGTRLLVL.

The chain uses TRBV7-9 and TRBJ2-2; TRBD1 is a possible D gene (6 bases). V was clipped by 5 bases and J by 6 bases, with 13 bases between them. The CDR3 contains 14 residues. Germline CDR1 is SEHNR and CDR2 is FQNEAQ (reference sequence). CDR3 loop: CASSMTGSAGELFF. CDR3 bases: TGTGCCAGCAGCATGACAGGTTCCGCCGGGGAGCTGTTTTTT.

J is TRBJ2-2 and V is TRBV6-4, with D unclear. Trimming shortened V by 1 base and J by 3 bases, and 6 bases separated the two germline ends. Germline values: CDR1 MRHNA, CDR2 SNTAGT. The length of the CDR3 is 14 residues. CDR3 nucleotide sequence: TGTGCCAGCAGTGACTTGCCGGACACCGGGGAGCTGTTTTTT. It yields the protein CASSDLPDTGELFF.

This clone was counted a single time. The chain joins TRBV2 to TRBJ2-3; 7 bases fit TRBD2. After removal of 8 bases from V and 4 bases from J, the junction contained 27 bases not matched to a gene. The germline CDR1 and CDR2 sequences are SNHLY and FYNNEI. The CDR3 runs 20 residues. CDR3 region: CASVKIGRTRAGTQADTQYF. The CDR3 region has the DNA TGTGCCAGCGTTAAAATAGGTAGGACTAGAGCTGGTACCCAAGCAGATACGCAGTATTTT.

The rearrangement uses TRBV24-1 and TRBJ2-3; D ambiguous. The CDR3 contains 14 residues. Germline values: CDR1 KGHDR, CDR2 SFDVKD. Trimming removed 5 bases from V and 2 bases from J, with 10 bases in between. The CDR3 reads CATSVRQNTDTQYF. CDR3 bases: TGTGCCACCAGTGTCCGGCAGAACACAGATACGCAGTATTTT.

This chain connects TRBV5-6 to TRBJ1-2, with D uncertain. Trimming removed 0 bases from V and 5 bases from J, with 5 bases in between. The germline gives CDR1 SGHDT, CDR2 YYEEEE. CDR3 length: 12 residues. This CDR3 reads CASSLEGYGYTF. The CDR3 DNA reads TGTGCCAGCAGCTTGGAAGGTTATGGCTACACCTTC.

The chain joins TRBV9 to TRBJ2-1; 9 bases match TRBD2. This CDR3 spans 17 amino acids. Germline loops: CDR1 SGDLS, CDR2 YYNGEE. J gave up 7 bases and V 0 bases, and 11 bases lay outside the gene matches. CDR3 sequence (DNA): TGTGCCAGCAGCGTAGCTAGCCACCTAGCGGGGAAGAATGAGCAGTTCTTC. It encodes CASSVASHLAGKNEQFF. Supplemented by reference TRBV9 and TRBJ2-1, the full variable domain reads DSGVTQTPKHLITATGQRVTLRCSPRSGDLSVYWYQQSLDQGLQFLIQYYNGEERAKGNILERFSAQQFPDLHSELNLSSLELGDSALYFCASSVASHLAGKNEQFFGPGTRLTVL.

The gene calls are TRBV10-3 and TRBJ1-6; TRBD1 is a possible D gene (6 bases). This CDR3 contains 18 residues. Trimming removed 2 bases from V and 8 bases from J, with 22 bases in between. Germline CDR1 ENHRY, CDR2 SYGVKD. CDR3 nucleotides: TGTGCCATCAGTGAGCCAGTTGGGGGCGAGAATGGGTATTCACCCCTCCACTTT. Translation: CAISEPVGGENGYSPLHF.

This sequence joins TRBV5-1 and TRBJ2-3; the D gene could be TRBD1 or TRBD2 (6 bases each). The germline V gene has CDR1 SGHRS and CDR2 YFSETQ. CDR3 length equals 14 residues. V lost 2 bases to trimming and J lost 2 bases, with 9 bases between them. The DNA of the CDR3 is TGCGCCAGCAGCTTAAGGGGGGACACAGATACGCAGTATTTT. This sequence encodes CASSLRGDTDTQYF.

The chain has TRBV7-2 and TRBJ2-5; D is unresolved. The CDR3 totals 15 residues. Trimming left V 1 base short and J 1 base short, with 10 bases between. The germline CDR1 and CDR2 sequences are SGHTA and FQGNSA. The DNA for the CDR3 is TGTGCCAGCAGCTTAGACTTCGGACCCCAAGAGACCCAGTACTTC. Its translation is CASSLDFGPQETQYF. Looking up the rest from reference TRBV7-2 and TRBJ2-5 gives the full variable domain: GAGVSQSPSNKVTEKGKDVELRCDPISGHTALYWYRQSLGQGLEFLIYFQGNSAPDKSGLPSDRFSAERTGGSVSTLTIQRTQQEDSAVYLCASSLDFGPQETQYFGPGTRLLVL.

V usage is TRBV7-2 and J usage is TRBJ1-2; a possible D gene is TRBD1 (5 bases). V lost 1 base, J lost 2 bases, and 14 bases lay in between. This CDR3 spans 16 amino acids. CDR1 SGHTA and CDR2 FQGNSA come from the germline V gene. The CDR3 nucleotides read TGTGCCAGCAGCTTAGACGCGGGACGGACCAACTATGGCTACACCTTC. Amino acid sequence: CASSLDAGRTNYGYTF.

The chain recombines TRBV5-1 with TRBJ2-2; D might be TRBD2 (7 bases). With 5 bases removed from V and 1 base from J, the gap between germline ends came to 18 bases. Germline V gene lookup returns CDR1 SGHRS and CDR2 YFSETQ. The CDR3 is 17 amino acids. CDR3 coding DNA: TGCGCCAGCAGACGGACGGGGGGCTTCGGGAACACCGGGGAGCTGTTTTTT. Amino acid sequence: CASRRTGGFGNTGELFF.

CDR3 residues: CASSPSRATEAFF. CDR3 nucleotide sequence: TGTGCCAGCAGCCCCTCTCGGGCCACTGAAGCTTTCTTT. V and J are TRBV6-2 or TRBV6-3 and TRBJ1-1; D gene unclear. CDR3 size: 13 residues. V dropped 6 bases and J dropped 4 bases, with 12 bases sitting between them. CDR1 is MNHEY and CDR2 is SVGEGT in the germline V gene.

The rearrangement joins TRBV21-1 to TRBJ1-3; no check of the table's D call, TRBD1, against the DNA was made. TRBV21-1 is flagged as a pseudogene. The CDR3 loop spans 16 amino acids. In DNA, the CDR3 is TGTGCCAGCAGCACTAATACAGGGGCCTCGTCGTGCACCATATATTTT. Protein sequence: CASSTNTGASSCTIYF.

The chain recombines TRBV29-1 with TRBJ1-1; D call uncertain. V dropped 4 bases and J dropped 0 bases, with 9 bases sitting between them. The CDR3 is made up of 13 amino acids. The germline V gene encodes CDR1 SQVTM and CDR2 ANQGSEA. The DNA for the CDR3 is TGCAGCGTTGGTGGGCCGCTGAACACTGAAGCTTTCTTT. It yields the protein CSVGGPLNTEAFF.

This clone appeared a few times. The CDR3 here is CAITRTGGTDTQYF. CDR3 DNA sequence: TGTGCCATCACCCGGACAGGGGGCACAGATACGCAGTATTTT. The chain has TRBV10-3 and TRBJ2-3, with 9 nucleotides matching TRBD1. J lost 1 base, V lost 7 bases, and 3 bases had no gene match. This CDR3 has 14 residues. Germline CDR1 ENHRY, CDR2 SYGVKD.

This rearrangement joins TRBV5-5 to TRBJ2-1, with no clear D. Between the trimmed V and J ends, which lost 4 bases and 6 bases, there was a span of 8 bases. The CDR3 totals 12 residues. Germline V gene data show CDR1 as SGHKS and CDR2 as YYEKEE (reference sequence). CDR3 region: CASSPPGNEQFF. CDR3 coding DNA: TGTGCCAGCAGCCCCCCCGGCAATGAGCAGTTCTTC.

The chain carries TRBV10-3 and TRBJ1-2; 11 bases agree with TRBD1. Trimming at V came to 0 bases and at J to 7 bases, leaving 7 bases not matched to a gene. The CDR3 length is 16 residues. Per the germline V gene, CDR1 is ENHRY and CDR2 is SYGVKD. CDR3 bases: TGTGCCATCAGTGAGTCCGGCGGACAGGGGGCCGGTGGCTACACCTTC. Protein: CAISESGGQGAGGYTF.